A single sample is the source of the 3 T cell receptor beta chains below, sequenced in a study of blood T cell repertoires in COVID-19. The data were produced by immunoSEQ multiplex PCR, yet TCRdb's version contains in-frame clones alone and is incomplete. The profile shows about 330,000 clones, roughly 90% of them singletons. The sample taken for sequencing was PBMCs or T cells enriched from blood (not recorded which). These receptors were obtained from a woman under 40 who had recovered from COVID-19.

This rearrangement joins TRBV5-1 to TRBJ2-3, with TRBD2 identical over 11 bases. The CDR3 has 16 residues. V lost 3 bases to trimming and J lost 2 bases; unmatched junction nucleotides: 5. In germline, CDR1 is SGHRS, CDR2 YFSETQ. DNA for the CDR3: TGCGCCAGCAGCTCAGCTAGCGGGGGGACCACAGATACGCAGTATTTT. Translated, it gives CASSSASGGTTDTQYF.

V usage is TRBV7-9 and J usage is TRBJ1-4; weak D call: TRBD1 (6 bases). The CDR3 is 12 residues long. The germline V and J ends were trimmed by 5 bases and 10 bases, with 11 bases remaining between them. Germline CDR1 and CDR2: SEHNR and FQNEAQ (reference sequence). The CDR3 DNA is TGTGCCAGCAGCCTCTCACAGGGAAAACTGTTTTTT. Protein product: CASSLSQGKLFF.

V usage is TRBV7-9 and J usage is TRBJ1-2; 7 bases fit TRBD1. Germline CDR1 SEHNR, CDR2 FQNEAQ (reference sequence). The V gene end was trimmed by 0 bases and the J gene end by 0 bases; junction bases not matched to a gene: 7. The CDR3 sequence is 17 residues long. The CDR3 region has the DNA TGTGCCAGCAGCTTAGCCCTCTCGGGACAGACTAACTATGGCTACACCTTC. Encoded protein: CASSLALSGQTNYGYTF.